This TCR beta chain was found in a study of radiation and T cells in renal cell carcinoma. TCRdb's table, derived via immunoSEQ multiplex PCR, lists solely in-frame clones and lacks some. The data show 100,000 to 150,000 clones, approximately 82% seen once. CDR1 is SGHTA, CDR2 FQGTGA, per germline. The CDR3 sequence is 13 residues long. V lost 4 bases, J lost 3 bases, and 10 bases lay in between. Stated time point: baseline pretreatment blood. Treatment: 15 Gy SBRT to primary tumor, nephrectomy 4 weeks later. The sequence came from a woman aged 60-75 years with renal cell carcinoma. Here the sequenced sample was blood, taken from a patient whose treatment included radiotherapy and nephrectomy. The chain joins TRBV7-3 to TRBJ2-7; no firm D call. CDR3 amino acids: CASSSWADYEQYF. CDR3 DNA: TGTGCCAGCAGCTCTTGGGCGGACTACGAGCAGTACTTC.